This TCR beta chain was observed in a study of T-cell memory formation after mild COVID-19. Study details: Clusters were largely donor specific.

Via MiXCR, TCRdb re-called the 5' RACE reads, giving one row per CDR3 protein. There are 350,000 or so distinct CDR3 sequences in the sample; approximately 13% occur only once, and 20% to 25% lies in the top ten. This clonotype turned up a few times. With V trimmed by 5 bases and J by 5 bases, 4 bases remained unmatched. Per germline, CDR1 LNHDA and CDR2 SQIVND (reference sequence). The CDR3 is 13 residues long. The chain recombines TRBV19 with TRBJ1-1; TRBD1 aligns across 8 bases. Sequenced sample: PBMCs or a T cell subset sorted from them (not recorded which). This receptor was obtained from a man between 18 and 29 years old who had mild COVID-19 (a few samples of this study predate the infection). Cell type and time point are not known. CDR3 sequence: CASSPRTGTEAFF. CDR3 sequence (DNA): TGTGCCAGTAGTCCCCGGACAGGGACTGAAGCTTTCTTT.